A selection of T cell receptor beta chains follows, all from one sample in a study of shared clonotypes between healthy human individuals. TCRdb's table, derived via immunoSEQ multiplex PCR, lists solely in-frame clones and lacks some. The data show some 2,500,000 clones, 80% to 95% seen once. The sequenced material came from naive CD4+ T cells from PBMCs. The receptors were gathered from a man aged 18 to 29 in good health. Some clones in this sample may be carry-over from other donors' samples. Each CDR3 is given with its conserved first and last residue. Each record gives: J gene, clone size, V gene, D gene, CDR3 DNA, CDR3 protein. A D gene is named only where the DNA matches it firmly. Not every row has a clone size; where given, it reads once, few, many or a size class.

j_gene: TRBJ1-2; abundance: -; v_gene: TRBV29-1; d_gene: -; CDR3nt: TGCAGCGTTGGGTTAGTAGGAGGGAACTATGGCTACACCTTC; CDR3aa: CSVGLVGGNYGYTF
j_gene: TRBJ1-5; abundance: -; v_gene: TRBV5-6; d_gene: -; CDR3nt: TGTGCCAGCAGCTCGGGGATGGGCAATCAGCCCCAGCATTTT; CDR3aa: CASSSGMGNQPQHF
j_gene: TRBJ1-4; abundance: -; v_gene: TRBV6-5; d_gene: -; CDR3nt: TGTGCCAGCAGTTACCGCGCCAGCGGGACTAATGAAAAACTGTTTTTT; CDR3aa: CASSYRASGTNEKLFF
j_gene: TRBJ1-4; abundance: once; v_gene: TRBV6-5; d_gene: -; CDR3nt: TGTGCCAGCAGTTCCTGGGCTACCCAGGCTGAAAAACTGTTTTTT; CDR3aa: CASSSWATQAEKLFF
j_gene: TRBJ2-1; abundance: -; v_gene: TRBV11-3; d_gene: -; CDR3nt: TGTGCCAGCAGCTTACCCAGACCCTACAATGAGCAGTTCTTC; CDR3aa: CASSLPRPYNEQFF
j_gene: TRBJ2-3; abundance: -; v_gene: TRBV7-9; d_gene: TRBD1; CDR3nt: TGTGCCAGCAGCTTTAGGGGGCCCACAGATACGCAGTATTTT; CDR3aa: CASSFRGPTDTQYF
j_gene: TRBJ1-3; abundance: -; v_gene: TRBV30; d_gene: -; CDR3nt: TGTGCCTGGTCGGGGGGCCAGGGGCTCGGAAACACCATATATTTT; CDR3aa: CAWSGGQGLGNTIYF
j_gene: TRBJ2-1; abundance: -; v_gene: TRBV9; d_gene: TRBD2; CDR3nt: TGTGCCAGCAGCGTAGCTAGCGGGAGGGTCAATGAGCAGTTCTTC; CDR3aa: CASSVASGRVNEQFF
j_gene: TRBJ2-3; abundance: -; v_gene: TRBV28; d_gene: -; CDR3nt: TGTGCCAGCAGTTTGTTGAAGACTGGCGCTAGCACAGATACGCAGTATTTT; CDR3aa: CASSLLKTGASTDTQYF
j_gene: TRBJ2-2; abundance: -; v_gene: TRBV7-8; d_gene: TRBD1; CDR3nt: TGTGCCAGCAGCTTAGAGACAGGGGCGAACACCGGGGAGCTGTTTTTT; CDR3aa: CASSLETGANTGELFF
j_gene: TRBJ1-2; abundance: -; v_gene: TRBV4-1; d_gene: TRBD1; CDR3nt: TGCGCCAGCAGCCAGTTTGGGCAGGGGGCACAGCGTAACTATGGCTACACCTTC; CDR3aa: CASSQFGQGAQRNYGYTF
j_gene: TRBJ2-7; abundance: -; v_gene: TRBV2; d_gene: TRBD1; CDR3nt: TGTGCCAGCAGTCCTAGGACAGGAGGCTACGAGCAGTACTTC; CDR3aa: CASSPRTGGYEQYF
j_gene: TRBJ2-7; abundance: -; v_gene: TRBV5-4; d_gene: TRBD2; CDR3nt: TGTGCCAGCAGCGAACCCGGGACTAGCGGGACCGAGCAGTACTTC; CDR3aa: CASSEPGTSGTEQYF
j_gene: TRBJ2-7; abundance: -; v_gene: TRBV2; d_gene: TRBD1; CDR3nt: TGTGCCAGCAGTGGACGACAGGGCTACGAGCAGTACTTC; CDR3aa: CASSGRQGYEQYF
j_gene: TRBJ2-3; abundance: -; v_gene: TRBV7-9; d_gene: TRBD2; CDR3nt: TGTGCCAGCAGCTCCGGACTAGCGGGAGGCCATTTAGATACGCAGTATTTT; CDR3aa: CASSSGLAGGHLDTQYF
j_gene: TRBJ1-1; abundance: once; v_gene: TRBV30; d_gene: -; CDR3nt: TGTGCCTGGAGTGTTAGAAATGCAATTTCTGAAGCTTTCTTT; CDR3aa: CAWSVRNAISEAFF
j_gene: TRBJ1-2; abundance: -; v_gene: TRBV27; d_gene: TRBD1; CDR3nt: TGTGCCAGCAGTTTTCGGGGACAGGAGTATGGCTACACCTTC; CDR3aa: CASSFRGQEYGYTF
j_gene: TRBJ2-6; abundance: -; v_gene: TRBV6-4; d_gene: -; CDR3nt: TGTGCCAGCAGTGACTCACGGACAGGTAGCGGTGGAGGGCTAGGGGCCAACGTCCTGACTTTC; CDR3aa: CASSDSRTGSGGGLGANVLTF
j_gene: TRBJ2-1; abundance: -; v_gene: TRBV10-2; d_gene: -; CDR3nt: TGCGCCAGCCAACTCCAGGCGAATGAGCAGTTCTTC; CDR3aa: CASQLQANEQFF
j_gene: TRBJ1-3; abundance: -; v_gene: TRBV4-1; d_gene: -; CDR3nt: TGCGCCAGCACCCCAGGGCCGGGTGGAAACACCATATATTTT; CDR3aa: CASTPGPGGNTIYF
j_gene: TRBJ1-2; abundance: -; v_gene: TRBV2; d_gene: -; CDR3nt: TGTGCCAGCAGTGAGACGGCATATGGCTACACCTTC; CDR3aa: CASSETAYGYTF
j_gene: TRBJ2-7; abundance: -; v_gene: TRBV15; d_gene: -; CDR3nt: TGTGCCACCAGCAGAGAACATGGACTGTACGAGCAGTACTTC; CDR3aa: CATSREHGLYEQYF
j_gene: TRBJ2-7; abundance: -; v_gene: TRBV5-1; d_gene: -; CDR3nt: TGCGCCAGCAGGACCGGGGACGAGCAGTACTTC; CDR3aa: CASRTGDEQYF
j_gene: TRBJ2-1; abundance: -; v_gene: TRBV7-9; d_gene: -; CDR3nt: TGTGCCAGCAGCCAACCTAGCGTATACAATGAGCAGTTCTTC; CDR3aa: CASSQPSVYNEQFF
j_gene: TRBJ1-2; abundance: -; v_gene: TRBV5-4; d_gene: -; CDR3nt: TGTGCCAGCAGCCCCCAACAGGGCGGCTATGGCTACACCTTC; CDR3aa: CASSPQQGGYGYTF
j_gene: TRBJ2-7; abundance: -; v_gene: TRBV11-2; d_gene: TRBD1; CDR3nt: TGTGCCAGCAGCTTTACGGACAGGGTGTCCTACGAGCAGTACTTC; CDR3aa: CASSFTDRVSYEQYF
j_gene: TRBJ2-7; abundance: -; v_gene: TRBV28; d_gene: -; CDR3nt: TGTGCCGCAGGGGCCTCCTACGAGCAGTACTTC; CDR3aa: CAAGASYEQYF
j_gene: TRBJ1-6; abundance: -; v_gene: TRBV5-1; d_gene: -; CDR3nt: TGCGCCAGCAGCTCTCAGGGTAACAATTCACCCCTCCACTTT; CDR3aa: CASSSQGNNSPLHF
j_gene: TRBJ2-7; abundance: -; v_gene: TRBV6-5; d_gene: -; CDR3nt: TGTGCCAGCAGTTACTCCCCAGCGGAGCCCTACGAGCAGTACTTC; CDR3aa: CASSYSPAEPYEQYF
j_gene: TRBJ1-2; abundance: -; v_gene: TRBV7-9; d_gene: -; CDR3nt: TGTGCCAGCAGCATACACGCGAGGGGGAGTGCCTATGGCTACACCTTC; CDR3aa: CASSIHARGSAYGYTF
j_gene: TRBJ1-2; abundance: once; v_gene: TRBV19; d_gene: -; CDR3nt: TGTGCCAGTAGTCGAAAGGTAGTGGGTTCCGGCTATGGCTACACCTTC; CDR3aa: CASSRKVVGSGYGYTF
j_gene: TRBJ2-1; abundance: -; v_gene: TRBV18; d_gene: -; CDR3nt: TGTGCCAGCTCACCCTTCCCATCTGAGCAGTTCTTC; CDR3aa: CASSPFPSEQFF
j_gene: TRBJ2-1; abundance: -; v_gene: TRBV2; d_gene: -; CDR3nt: TGTGCCAGCATTCCGGACCGGGGCGGGGAGCAGTTCTTC; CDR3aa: CASIPDRGGEQFF
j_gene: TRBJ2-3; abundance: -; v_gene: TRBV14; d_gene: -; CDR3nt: TGTGCCAGCAGCCAAGGGGGAGGTGGCACAGATACGCAGTATTTT; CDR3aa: CASSQGGGGTDTQYF
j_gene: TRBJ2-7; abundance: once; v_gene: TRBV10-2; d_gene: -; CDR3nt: TGCGCCAGCAGTCCGGGCTGGGGGGGGCGGAACTACGAGCAGTACTTC; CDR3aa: CASSPGWGGRNYEQYF
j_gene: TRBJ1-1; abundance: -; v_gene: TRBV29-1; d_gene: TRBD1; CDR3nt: TGCAGCGTTGTGGGACAGGGGGCCCTGATGAACACTGAAGCTTTCTTT; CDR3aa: CSVVGQGALMNTEAFF
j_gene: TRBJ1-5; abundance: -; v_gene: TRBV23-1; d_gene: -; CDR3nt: TGCGCCAGCAGTCTCCCCCGGGGTCAGCCCCAGCATTTT; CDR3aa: CASSLPRGQPQHF
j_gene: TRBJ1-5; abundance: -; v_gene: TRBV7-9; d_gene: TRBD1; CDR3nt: TGTGCCAGCAGCCCACTACAGGGGGCGGGTCAGCCCCAGCATTTT; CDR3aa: CASSPLQGAGQPQHF
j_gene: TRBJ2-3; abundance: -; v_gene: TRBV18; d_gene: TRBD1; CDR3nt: TGTGCCAGCTCACCACTTTCAGGGGGATTAGATACGCAGTATTTT; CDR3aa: CASSPLSGGLDTQYF
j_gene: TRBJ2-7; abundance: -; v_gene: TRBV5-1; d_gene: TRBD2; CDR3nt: TGCGCCAGCAGCCTAACGCCGGGACTAGCGGGAGGGCAGAGCGAGCAGTACTTC; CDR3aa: CASSLTPGLAGGQSEQYF